The 27 T cell receptor beta chains presented below share a single source sample, sequenced in a study of blood T cell repertoires in COVID-19. Clones were sequenced by immunoSEQ multiplex PCR, and TCRdb holds only the in-frame ones, with some missing. The profile covers a few hundred thousand clones, with roughly 80% appearing a single time and about 10% taken by the ten largest. Sequenced material: peripheral blood. These receptors all stem from a woman aged 80 or over with acute or convalescent COVID-19.

The rearrangement joins TRBV10-3 to TRBJ1-1; TRBD1 matches at 7 bases. Germline values: CDR1 ENHRY, CDR2 SYGVKD. Trimming cost V 4 bases and J 3 bases; bases outside gene matches: 5. The CDR3 length is 14 residues. The CDR3 coding sequence is TGTGCCATCAGTGCTGGGACAGACTACACTGAAGCTTTCTTT. Protein: CAISAGTDYTEAFF.

The chain has TRBV21-1 and TRBJ2-7; the DNA was not compared with TRBD1, the D call given in the table. TRBV21-1 is a recognized pseudogene. The CDR3 loop spans 15 amino acids. The CDR3: CASSVPGQGGYEQYF. CDR3 nucleotide sequence: TGTGCCAGCAGCGTCCCGGGACAGGGGGGCTACGAGCAGTACTTC.

This sequence joins TRBV6-5 and TRBJ1-6, with a possible D match to TRBD1 (5 bases). V lost 2 bases and J 7 bases, leaving 15 bases between the germline ends. CDR1 and CDR2 (germline): MNHEY, SVGAGI. CDR3 length equals 16 residues. The CDR3 loop reads CASSYAPVGGNSPLHF. Here the CDR3 DNA reads TGTGCCAGCAGTTACGCCCCCGTCGGGGGAAATTCACCCCTCCACTTT.

This chain joins TRBV11-2 and TRBJ1-4; 11 bases line up with TRBD1. The germline CDR1 and CDR2 sequences are SGHAT and FQNNGV. The CDR3 spans 15 residues. V shed 4 bases and J 8 bases; nucleotides not matched to a gene: 6. The CDR3 nucleotides read TGTGCCAGCAGCTCAGGACAGGGGGCTTTCGAAAAACTGTTTTTT. Residues: CASSSGQGAFEKLFF.

This clone has only one observation. The chain recombines TRBV29-1 with TRBJ1-1; maybe TRBD1 (5 bases). Trimming stripped 3 bases from V and 10 bases from J, with 15 bases between. This CDR3 has 12 amino acids. Germline V gene lookup returns CDR1 SQVTM and CDR2 ANQGSEA. CDR3 DNA sequence: TGCAGCGTTGAGTGGGGTGTGGGGGGAGCTTTCTTT. This gives the protein CSVEWGVGGAFF.

This chain joins TRBV19 and TRBJ1-2; 7 bases are shared with TRBD1. The ends lost 0 bases at V and 4 bases at J; junction bases unmatched: 14. Germline CDR1 is LNHDA and CDR2 is SQIVND (reference sequence). CDR3 length: 18 amino acids. Here the CDR3 DNA reads TGTGCCAGTAGTATAGATCTCTCCCGGCAGGGGGAGTTCTATGGCTACACCTTC. As protein: CASSIDLSRQGEFYGYTF.

The chain joins TRBV5-1 to TRBJ2-5; unclear D gene. The V end lost 2 bases, the J end lost 3 bases, and 5 bases lay between the germline ends. The CDR3 contains 12 residues. Germline CDR1 SGHRS, CDR2 YFSETQ. The CDR3 bases are TGCGCCAGCAGCTTACCGGAAGAGACCCAGTACTTC. Protein: CASSLPEETQYF. Supplemented by reference TRBV5-1 and TRBJ2-5, the full variable domain reads KAGVTQTPRYLIKTRGQQVTLSCSPISGHRSVSWYQQTPGQGLQFLFEYFSETQRNKGNFPGRFSGRQFSNSRSEMNVSTLELGDSALYLCASSLPEETQYFGPGTRLLVL.

This sequence joins TRBV5-6 and TRBJ1-6, with 12 positions matching TRBD1. Germline trimming cut 4 bases from V and 7 bases from J; bases unmatched to any gene: 9. CDR1 and CDR2 from the germline V gene are SGHDT and YYEEEE. The CDR3 has 17 amino acids. For the CDR3, the DNA is TGTGCCAGCAGCGCCACCGGGACAGGGGGCCGGAATTCACCCCTCCACTTT. This encodes CASSATGTGGRNSPLHF.

This clone came up once. This rearrangement joins TRBV5-1 to TRBJ1-6, with D uncertain. The CDR3 loop spans 16 amino acids. The germline V and J ends were trimmed by 0 bases and 0 bases, with 7 bases remaining between them. The germline CDR1 and CDR2 sequences are SGHRS and YFSETQ. CDR3 coding DNA: TGCGCCAGCAGCTTGGATGGCAGCTCCTATAATTCACCCCTCCACTTT. Translating gives CASSLDGSSYNSPLHF.

The V gene is TRBV11-2, the J gene TRBJ2-7, with D unresolved. Germline V gives CDR1 SGHAT, CDR2 FQNNGV. The CDR3 extends over 12 amino acids. V shed 3 bases and J shed 3 bases, with 6 bases lying between them. CDR3 region: CASSFSRYEQYF. Here the CDR3 DNA reads TGTGCCAGCAGCTTCTCCCGCTACGAGCAGTACTTC.

This clone was seen just once. V usage is TRBV6-6 and J usage is TRBJ2-4; 14 nucleotides match TRBD2. J was trimmed by 5 bases and V by 4 bases; bases with no gene match: 4. This CDR3 is 16 amino acids long. Looked up from germline, CDR1 is MNHNY and CDR2 is SVGAGI (reference sequence). The CDR3, as DNA: TGTGCCAGCAGTTTCGGACTAGCGGGAGGAGAAAACATTCAGTACTTC. It codes for CASSFGLAGGENIQYF.

This rearrangement joins TRBV9 to TRBJ2-3; 7 bases are shared with TRBD2. With V trimmed by 2 bases and J by 5 bases, 5 bases remained unmatched. The germline V gene has CDR1 SGDLS and CDR2 YYNGEE. The CDR3 is made up of 14 amino acids. The CDR3 here is CASSVDSSGDTQYF. Here the CDR3 DNA reads TGTGCCAGCAGCGTGGACTCTAGCGGAGATACGCAGTATTTT.

The chain couples TRBV6-2 or TRBV6-3 to TRBJ1-2; 7 bases are shared with TRBD1. Per germline, CDR1 MNHEY and CDR2 SVGEGT. The CDR3 spans 13 residues. With 5 bases clipped from V and 2 bases from J, the junction kept 2 bases outside the gene matches. Here the CDR3 reads CASSRTGNYGYTF. The CDR3 bases are TGTGCCAGCAGTAGGACAGGAAACTATGGCTACACCTTC.

This chain uses TRBV30 with TRBJ2-1; D is undetermined. The CDR3 is 13 amino acids. V was pared by 3 bases and J by 5 bases, with 11 bases between. Germline V gene lookup returns CDR1 GTSNPN and CDR2 SVGIG (reference sequence). CDR3 in amino acids: CAWRELYNNEQFF. CDR3 nucleotide sequence: TGTGCCTGGAGGGAACTATACAACAATGAGCAGTTCTTC.

The table lists this clone with a count of one. The V call is TRBV5-4, the J call TRBJ1-2, with 8 positions matching TRBD1. The CDR3 covers 12 residues. V lost 4 bases to trimming and J lost 12 bases; unmatched junction nucleotides: 8. The germline CDR1 and CDR2 sequences are SGHNT and YYREEE (reference sequence). Here the CDR3 DNA reads TGTGCCAGCAGCGACAGGACAGGGAGCGACACCTTC. This gives the protein CASSDRTGSDTF.

The chain has TRBV11-2 and TRBJ1-3; no reliable D call. The CDR3 spans 15 residues. The germline V gene has CDR1 SGHAT and CDR2 FQNNGV. V was cut by 5 bases and J by 4 bases, with 15 bases left in between. The CDR3 protein is CASSAFSMTGNTIYF. CDR3 nucleotides: TGTGCCAGCAGCGCATTCTCAATGACAGGAAACACCATATATTTT.

The chain couples TRBV9 to TRBJ1-3; a weak D match, TRBD1 (5 bases). Germline-derived CDR1 and CDR2 are SGDLS and YYNGEE. Trimming stripped 0 bases from V and 8 bases from J, with 9 bases between. The length of the CDR3 is 13 residues. CDR3 in DNA: TGTGCCAGCAGCGTAGAGGAGGGGTACACCATATATTTT. As protein: CASSVEEGYTIYF.

The chain uses TRBV19 and TRBJ2-1, with D tentatively TRBD1 (6 bases). Germline V lookup: CDR1 LNHDA, CDR2 SQIVND (reference sequence). CDR3 length: 13 residues. V lost 5 bases and J lost 13, with 18 bases in between. The CDR3 coding sequence is TGTGCCAGTAGTCAGGACAGTTTTTCGACCCAGTTCTTC. This sequence encodes CASSQDSFSTQFF.

The V gene is TRBV7-9, the J gene TRBJ2-7, with D maybe TRBD1 (5 bases). The germline gives CDR1 SEHNR, CDR2 FQNEAQ (reference sequence). The CDR3 length is 13 residues. Trimming removed 5 bases at V and 3 bases at J, with 11 bases between. The CDR3 DNA sequence: TGTGCCAGCAGCACTGGGGCCCTCTACGAGCAGTACTTC. It encodes CASSTGALYEQYF. Using reference TRBV7-9 and TRBJ2-7 for the parts outside the CDR3, the full variable domain is DTGVSQNPRHKITKRGQNVTFRCDPISEHNRLYWYRQTLGQGPEFLTYFQNEAQLEKSRLLSDRFSAERPKGSFSTLEIQRTEQGDSAMYLCASSTGALYEQYFGPGTRLTVT.

The rearrangement uses TRBV10-3 and TRBJ1-6, with TRBD1 identical over 10 bases. In germline, CDR1 is ENHRY, CDR2 SYGVKD. The CDR3 is 15 residues long. V trimming: 7 bases; J trimming: 8 bases; junction bases outside the gene matches: 8. The DNA of the CDR3 is TGTGCCATCACCCAGGACAGGGGGAGGGATTCACCCCTCCACTTT. Encoded protein: CAITQDRGRDSPLHF.

The chain uses TRBV6-5 and TRBJ2-2; the match to TRBD1 covers 7 bases. Germline lookup yields CDR1 MNHEY and CDR2 SVGAGI. The CDR3 is 13 residues long. Trimming cost V 6 bases and J 5 bases; bases outside gene matches: 3. CDR3 amino acids: CASRIQGTGELFF. The CDR3 DNA is TGTGCCAGCAGAATACAGGGGACCGGGGAGCTGTTTTTT.

This chain connects TRBV18 to TRBJ1-5, with 7 bases that match TRBD1. Germline-derived CDR1 and CDR2 are KGHSH and LQKENI. The ends lost 0 bases at V and 2 bases at J; junction bases unmatched: 7. The CDR3 contains 17 residues. The CDR3 sequence: CASSPPNPGGGNQPQHF. The CDR3 DNA sequence: TGTGCCAGCTCACCACCCAACCCAGGGGGAGGCAATCAGCCCCAGCATTTT. Using reference TRBV18 and TRBJ1-5 for the parts outside the CDR3, the full variable domain is NAGVMQNPRHLVRRRGQEARLRCSPMKGHSHVYWYRQLPEEGLKFMVYLQKENIIDESGMPKERFSAEFPKEGPSILRIQQVVRGDSAAYFCASSPPNPGGGNQPQHFGDGTRLSIL.

This clone has a single count. The CDR3 DNA reads TGTGCCAGCAGCCAAGAGGGGGGGACAAACACTGAAGCTTTCTTT. It is translated as CASSQEGGTNTEAFF. The chain links TRBV3-1 (or the pseudogene TRBV3-2) to TRBJ1-1, with D perhaps TRBD1 (6 bases). The CDR3 is 15 amino acids. Between the trimmed V and J ends, which lost 0 bases and 2 bases, there was a span of 10 bases. Germline V gives CDR1 LGHDT, CDR2 YNNKEL (reference sequence).

The CDR3, as DNA: TGTGCCAGTAGTATAGATCGGGAAGGGGGAACCGGGGAGCTGTTTTTT. Amino acids: CASSIDREGGTGELFF. The chain combines TRBV19 with TRBJ2-2; TRBD1 is a possible D gene (6 bases). Germline loops: CDR1 LNHDA, CDR2 SQIVND (reference sequence). This CDR3 has 16 amino acids. The V and J ends lost 0 bases and 5 bases respectively, with 13 bases between them.

This CDR3 reads CASSASGRAGGETQYF. CDR3 sequence (DNA): TGTGCCAGCAGCGCTAGCGGGAGGGCCGGCGGGGAGACCCAGTACTTC. This chain connects TRBV7-9 to TRBJ2-5; TRBD2 aligns across 12 bases. Germline V gene data show CDR1 as SEHNR and CDR2 as FQNEAQ (reference sequence). CDR3 length: 16 amino acids. With 5 bases clipped from V and 5 bases from J, the junction kept 9 bases outside the gene matches.

This chain connects TRBV7-3 to TRBJ2-1, with 12 bases that match TRBD2. Germline V gene lookup returns CDR1 SGHTA and CDR2 FQGTGA. The length of the CDR3 is 16 residues. V was clipped by 5 bases and J by 7 bases; unmatched bases: 9. The CDR3 protein is CASSLPGLAGGNEQFF. CDR3 sequence (DNA): TGTGCCAGCAGCCTGCCCGGGCTAGCGGGAGGGAATGAGCAGTTCTTC.

The chain combines TRBV10-3 with TRBJ1-5; unclear D gene. CDR1 and CDR2 from the germline V gene are ENHRY and SYGVKD. There are 16 residues in the CDR3. The ends were cut back, 0 bases at V and 6 bases at J, with 15 bases in the middle. CDR3 nucleotide sequence: TGTGCCATCAGTGAGTCTGTCCCCTCCGGAGGTCAGCCCCAGCATTTT. Its protein product is CAISESVPSGGQPQHF.